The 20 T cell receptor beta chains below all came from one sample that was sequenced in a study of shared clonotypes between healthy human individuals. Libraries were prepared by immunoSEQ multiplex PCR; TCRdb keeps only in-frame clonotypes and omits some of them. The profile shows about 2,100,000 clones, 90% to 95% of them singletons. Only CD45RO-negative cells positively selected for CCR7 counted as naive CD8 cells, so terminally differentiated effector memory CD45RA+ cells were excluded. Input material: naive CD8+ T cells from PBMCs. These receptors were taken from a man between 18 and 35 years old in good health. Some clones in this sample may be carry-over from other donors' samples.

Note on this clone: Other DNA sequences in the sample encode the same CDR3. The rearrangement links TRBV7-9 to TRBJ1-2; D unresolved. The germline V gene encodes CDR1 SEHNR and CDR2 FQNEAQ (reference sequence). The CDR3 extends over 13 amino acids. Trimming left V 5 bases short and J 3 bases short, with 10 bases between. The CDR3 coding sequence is TGTGCCAGCAGCCCTCCAAGGGACTATGGCTACACCTTC. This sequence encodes CASSPPRDYGYTF. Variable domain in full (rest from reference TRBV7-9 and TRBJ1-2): DTGVSQNPRHKITKRGQNVTFRCDPISEHNRLYWYRQTLGQGPEFLTYFQNEAQLEKSRLLSDRFSAERPKGSFSTLEIQRTEQGDSAMYLCASSPPRDYGYTFGSGTRLTVV.

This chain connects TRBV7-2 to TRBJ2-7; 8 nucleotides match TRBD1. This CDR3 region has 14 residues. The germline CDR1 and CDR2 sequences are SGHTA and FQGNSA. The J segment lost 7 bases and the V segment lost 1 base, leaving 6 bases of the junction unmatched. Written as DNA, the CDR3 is TGTGCCAGCAGCTTAGTTCAGGGGGCAAGGGAGCAGTACTTC. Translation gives CASSLVQGAREQYF.

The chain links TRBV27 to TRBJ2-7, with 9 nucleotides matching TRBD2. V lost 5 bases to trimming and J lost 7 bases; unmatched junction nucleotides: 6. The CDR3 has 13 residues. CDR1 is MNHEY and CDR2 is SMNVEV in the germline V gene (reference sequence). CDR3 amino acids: CASSPLGLAEQYF. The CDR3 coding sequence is TGTGCCAGCAGTCCCTTAGGACTAGCGGAGCAGTACTTC.

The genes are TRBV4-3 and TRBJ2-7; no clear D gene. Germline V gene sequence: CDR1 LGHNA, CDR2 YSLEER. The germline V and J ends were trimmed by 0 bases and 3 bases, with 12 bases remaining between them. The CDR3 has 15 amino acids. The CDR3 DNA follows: TGCGCCAGCAGCCAAGAGAAGGGCGCTCTCTACGAGCAGTACTTC. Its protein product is CASSQEKGALYEQYF.

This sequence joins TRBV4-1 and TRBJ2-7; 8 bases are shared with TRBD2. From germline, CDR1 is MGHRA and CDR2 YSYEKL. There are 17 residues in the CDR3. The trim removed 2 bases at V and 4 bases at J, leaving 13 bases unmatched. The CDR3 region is CASSQRLTGTSVYEQYF. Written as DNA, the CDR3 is TGCGCCAGCAGCCAACGCTTAACCGGGACTAGTGTTTACGAGCAGTACTTC.

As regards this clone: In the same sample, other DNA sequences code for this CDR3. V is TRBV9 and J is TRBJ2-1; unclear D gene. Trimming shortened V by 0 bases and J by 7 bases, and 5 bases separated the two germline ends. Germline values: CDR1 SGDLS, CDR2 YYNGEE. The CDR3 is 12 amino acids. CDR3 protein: CASSVGENEQFF. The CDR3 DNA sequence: TGTGCCAGCAGCGTAGGCGAGAATGAGCAGTTCTTC.

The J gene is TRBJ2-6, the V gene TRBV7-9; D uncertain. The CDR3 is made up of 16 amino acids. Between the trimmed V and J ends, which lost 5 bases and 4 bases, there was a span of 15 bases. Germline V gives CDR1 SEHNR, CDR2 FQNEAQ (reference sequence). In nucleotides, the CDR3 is TGTGCCAGCAGCCCTGGCCCCGGTCCGGGGGCCAACGTCCTGACTTTC. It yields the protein CASSPGPGPGANVLTF.

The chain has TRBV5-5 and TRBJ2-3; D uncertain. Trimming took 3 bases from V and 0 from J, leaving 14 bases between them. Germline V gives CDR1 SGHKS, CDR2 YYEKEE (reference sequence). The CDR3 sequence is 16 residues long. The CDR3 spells CASSYDIHPSTDTQYF. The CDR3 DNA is TGTGCCAGCAGCTATGACATCCATCCTAGCACAGATACGCAGTATTTT.

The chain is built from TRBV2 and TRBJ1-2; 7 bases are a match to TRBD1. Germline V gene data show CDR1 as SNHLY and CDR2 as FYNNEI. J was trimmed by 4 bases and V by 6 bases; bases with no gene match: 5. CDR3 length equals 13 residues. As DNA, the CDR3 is TGTGCCAGCAGGCAGACAGGGCTCTATGGCTACACCTTC. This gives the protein CASRQTGLYGYTF. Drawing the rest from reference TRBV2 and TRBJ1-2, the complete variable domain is EPEVTQTPSHQVTQMGQEVILRCVPISNHLYFYWYRQILGQKVEFLVSFYNNEISEKSEIFDDQFSVERPDGSNFTLKIRSTKLEDSAMYFCASRQTGLYGYTFGSGTRLTVV.

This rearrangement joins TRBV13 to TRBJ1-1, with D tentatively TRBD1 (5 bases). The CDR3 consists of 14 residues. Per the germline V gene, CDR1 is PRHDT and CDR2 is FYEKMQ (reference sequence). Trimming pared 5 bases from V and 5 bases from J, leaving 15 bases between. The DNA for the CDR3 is TGTGCCAGCAGCCCCAGGGCCCGCGGGACTGAAGCTTTCTTT. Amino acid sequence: CASSPRARGTEAFF. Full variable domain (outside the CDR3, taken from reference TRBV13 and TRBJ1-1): AAGVIQSPRHLIKEKRETATLKCYPIPRHDTVYWYQQGPGQDPQFLISFYEKMQSDKGSIPDRFSAQQFSDYHSELNMSSLELGDSALYFCASSPRARGTEAFFGQGTRLTVV.

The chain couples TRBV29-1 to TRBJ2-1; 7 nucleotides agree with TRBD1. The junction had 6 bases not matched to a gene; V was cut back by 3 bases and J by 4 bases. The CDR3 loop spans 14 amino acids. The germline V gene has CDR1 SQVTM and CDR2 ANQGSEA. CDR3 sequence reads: CSVDLDRNYNEQFF. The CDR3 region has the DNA TGCAGCGTTGACCTGGACAGGAATTACAATGAGCAGTTCTTC.

CDR3 loop: CSVRDTAYYEQYF. Here the CDR3 DNA reads TGCAGCGTCCGGGATACCGCGTATTACGAGCAGTACTTC. The rearrangement joins TRBV29-1 to TRBJ2-7; D perhaps matches TRBD2 (5 bases). The germline CDR1 and CDR2 sequences are SQVTM and ANQGSEA. Trimming took off 6 bases at V and 4 bases at J, with 16 bases between the two ends. The CDR3 sequence is 13 residues long.

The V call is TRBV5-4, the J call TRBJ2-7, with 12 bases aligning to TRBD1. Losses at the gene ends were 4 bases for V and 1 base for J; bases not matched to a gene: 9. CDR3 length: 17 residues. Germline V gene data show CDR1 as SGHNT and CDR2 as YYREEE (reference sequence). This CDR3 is CASSQGQGATVSYEQYF. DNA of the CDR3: TGTGCCAGCAGCCAGGGACAGGGGGCTACAGTGTCCTACGAGCAGTACTTC.

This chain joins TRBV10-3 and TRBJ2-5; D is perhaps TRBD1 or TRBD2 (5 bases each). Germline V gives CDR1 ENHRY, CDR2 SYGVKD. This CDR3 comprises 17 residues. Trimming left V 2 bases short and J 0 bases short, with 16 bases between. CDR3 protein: CAISEPVRDGDQETQYF. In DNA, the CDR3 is TGTGCCATCAGTGAGCCAGTACGGGACGGTGACCAAGAGACCCAGTACTTC.

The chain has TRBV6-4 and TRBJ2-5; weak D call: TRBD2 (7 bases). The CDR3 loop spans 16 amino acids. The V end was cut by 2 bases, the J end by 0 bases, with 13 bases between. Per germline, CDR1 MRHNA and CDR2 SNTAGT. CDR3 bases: TGTGCCAGCAGTGACCTAGGGGGGGCATACCAAGAGACCCAGTACTTC. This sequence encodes CASSDLGGAYQETQYF.

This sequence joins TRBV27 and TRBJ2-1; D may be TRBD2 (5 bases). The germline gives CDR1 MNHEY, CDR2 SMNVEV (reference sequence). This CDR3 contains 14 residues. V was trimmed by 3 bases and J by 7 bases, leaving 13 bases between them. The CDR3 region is CASSLWGAGNEQFF. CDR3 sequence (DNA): TGTGCCAGCAGTTTGTGGGGAGCCGGAAATGAGCAGTTCTTC.

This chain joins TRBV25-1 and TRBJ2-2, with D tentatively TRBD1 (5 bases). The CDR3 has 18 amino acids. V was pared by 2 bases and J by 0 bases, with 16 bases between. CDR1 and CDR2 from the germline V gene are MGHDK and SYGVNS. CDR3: CASSEKYKGITNTGELFF. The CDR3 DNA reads TGTGCCAGCAGTGAAAAATATAAGGGGATAACGAACACCGGGGAGCTGTTTTTT. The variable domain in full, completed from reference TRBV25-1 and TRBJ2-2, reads EADIYQTPRYLVIGTGKKITLECSQTMGHDKMYWYQQDPGMELHLIHYSYGVNSTEKGDLSSESTVSRIRTEHFPLTLESARPSHTSQYLCASSEKYKGITNTGELFFGEGSRLTVL.

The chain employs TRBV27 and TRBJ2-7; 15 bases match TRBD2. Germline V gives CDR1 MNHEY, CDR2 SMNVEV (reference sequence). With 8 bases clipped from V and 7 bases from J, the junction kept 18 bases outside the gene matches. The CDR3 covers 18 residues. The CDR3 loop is CASGGPGAEGTSGGEQYF. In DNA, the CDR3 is TGTGCCAGCGGTGGGCCAGGCGCAGAGGGGACTAGCGGGGGGGAGCAGTACTTC.

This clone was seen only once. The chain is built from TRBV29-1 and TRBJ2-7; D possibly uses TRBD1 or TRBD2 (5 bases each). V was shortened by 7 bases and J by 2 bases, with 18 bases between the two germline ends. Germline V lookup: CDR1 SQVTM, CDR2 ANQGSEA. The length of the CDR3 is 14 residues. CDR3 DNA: TGCAGCGCCAACCTCCGGGACGGCACCTACGAGCAGTACTTC. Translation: CSANLRDGTYEQYF.

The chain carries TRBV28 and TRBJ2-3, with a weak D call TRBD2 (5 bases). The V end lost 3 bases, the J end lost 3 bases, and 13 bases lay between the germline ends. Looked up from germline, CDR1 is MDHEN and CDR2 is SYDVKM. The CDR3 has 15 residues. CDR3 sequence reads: CASSFFSAETDTQYF. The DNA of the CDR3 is TGTGCCAGCAGTTTCTTCTCAGCGGAGACAGATACGCAGTATTTT.